The 25 T cell receptor beta chains reported below all come from one sample, sequenced in a study of blood T cell repertoires in COVID-19. This table comes from immunoSEQ multiplex PCR, and its TCRdb copy is limited to in-frame clones, with some not included. The data contain around 97,000 clones, roughly 89% of them singletons. Sequenced sample: peripheral blood. The source is an elderly woman in a cohort sampled during active COVID-19.

The chain employs TRBV15 and TRBJ2-7; 9 bases line up with TRBD1. CDR1 and CDR2 from the germline V gene are LNHNV and YYDKDF (reference sequence). CDR3 size: 16 residues. V lost 3 bases, J lost 7 bases, and 13 bases stayed unmatched. The CDR3 DNA reads as TGTGCCACCAGCAGGGATACGACCGGGACAGGGCTGGAGCAGTACTTC. It encodes CATSRDTTGTGLEQYF.

V and J are TRBV29-1 and TRBJ2-1; D is perhaps TRBD1 (6 bases). Trimming removed 4 bases at V and 3 bases at J, with 13 bases between. Germline CDR1 SQVTM, CDR2 ANQGSEA. There are 14 residues in the CDR3. The CDR3 DNA sequence: TGCAGCGTTGCTGGGGGCGACAGCTACAATGAGCAGTTCTTC. Residues: CSVAGGDSYNEQFF.

This clone has only a few counts. V is TRBV19 and J is TRBJ1-6; 10 bases fit TRBD1. The CDR3 consists of 15 residues. V lost 9 bases, J lost 7 bases, and 9 bases stayed unmatched. Germline V gives CDR1 LNHDA, CDR2 SQIVND (reference sequence). CDR3 in amino acids: CASRGGQGLNSPLHF. Here the CDR3 DNA reads TGTGCCAGCCGAGGGGGACAGGGGTTAAATTCACCCCTCCACTTT.

The CDR3 is CASSEGAPPYGYTF. CDR3 in DNA: TGTGCCAGCAGTGAAGGGGCCCCCCCCTATGGCTACACCTTC. V usage is TRBV6-1 and J usage is TRBJ1-2; D ambiguous. From germline, CDR1 is MNHNS and CDR2 SASEGT. This CDR3 is 14 amino acids long. Between the trimmed V and J ends, which lost 1 base and 4 bases, there was a span of 10 bases.

The V call is TRBV24-1, the J call TRBJ1-1; D is uncertain. The CDR3 is made up of 12 amino acids. Germline loops: CDR1 KGHDR, CDR2 SFDVKD. V was clipped by 12 bases and J by 2 bases, with 12 bases between them. The chain's CDR3 is CAAGGANTEAFF. DNA of the CDR3: TGTGCCGCTGGTGGAGCTAACACTGAAGCTTTCTTT.

The V call is TRBV9, the J call TRBJ2-2; 8 bases are shared with TRBD2. V shed 4 bases, J shed 0 bases, and the junction held 2 bases outside the gene matches. The CDR3 has 15 residues. CDR1 and CDR2 (germline): SGDLS, YYNGEE. CDR3 coding DNA: TGTGCCAGCAGCATGCGGGGGGCGAACACCGGGGAGCTGTTTTTT. It is translated as CASSMRGANTGELFF. Drawing the rest from reference TRBV9 and TRBJ2-2, the complete variable domain is DSGVTQTPKHLITATGQRVTLRCSPRSGDLSVYWYQQSLDQGLQFLIQYYNGEERAKGNILERFSAQQFPDLHSELNLSSLELGDSALYFCASSMRGANTGELFFGEGSRLTVL.

The rearrangement uses TRBV3-1 (or the pseudogene TRBV3-2) and TRBJ2-7; D is uncertain. Germline V gene data show CDR1 as LGHDT and CDR2 as YNNKEL (reference sequence). The CDR3 is 13 amino acids. V gave up 3 bases and J gave up 3 bases, with 9 bases separating them. The CDR3 bases are TGTGCCAGCAGCCACGACGACTTCTACGAGCAGTACTTC. It is translated as CASSHDDFYEQYF.

The rearrangement joins TRBV5-1 to TRBJ1-1; TRBD1 is a possible D gene (5 bases). Germline lookup yields CDR1 SGHRS and CDR2 YFSETQ. V lost 5 bases and J 0 bases, leaving 8 bases between the germline ends. The CDR3 covers 13 residues. The DNA for the CDR3 is TGCGCCAGCAGAGGGACTTTGAACACTGAAGCTTTCTTT. Protein: CASRGTLNTEAFF. The variable domain in full, completed from reference TRBV5-1 and TRBJ1-1, reads KAGVTQTPRYLIKTRGQQVTLSCSPISGHRSVSWYQQTPGQGLQFLFEYFSETQRNKGNFPGRFSGRQFSNSRSEMNVSTLELGDSALYLCASRGTLNTEAFFGQGTRLTVV.

This clone was counted a single time. The V gene is TRBV6-5, the J gene TRBJ2-2, with 9 positions matching TRBD1. Unmatched junction bases numbered 4, after V lost 5 bases and J lost 6 bases. The CDR3 runs 14 residues. The V gene's germline CDR1 is MNHEY and CDR2 SVGAGI. Written as DNA, the CDR3 is TGTGCCAGCAGTCCTCGACAGGGGGCCGGGGAGCTGTTTTTT. Residues: CASSPRQGAGELFF.

The rearrangement uses TRBV19 and TRBJ2-7; the match to TRBD2 covers 7 bases. This CDR3 contains 15 residues. V was pared by 6 bases and J by 3 bases, with 11 bases of the junction left unmatched. Germline CDR1 is LNHDA and CDR2 is SQIVND (reference sequence). The CDR3 DNA sequence: TGTGCCAGTAGAAGAGTAAGCGGGGAATTCTACGAGCAGTACTTC. Residues: CASRRVSGEFYEQYF. The entire variable domain, with the rest obtained from reference TRBV19 and TRBJ2-7, is as follows: DGGITQSPKYLFRKEGQNVTLSCEQNLNHDAMYWYRQDPGQGLRLIYYSQIVNDFQKGDIAEGYSVSREKKESFPLTVTSAQKNPTAFYLCASRRVSGEFYEQYFGPGTRLTVT.

V is TRBV28 and J is TRBJ2-2; perhaps TRBD2 as D (6 bases). V was shortened by 7 bases and J by 3 bases, with 18 bases between the two germline ends. The germline V gene has CDR1 MDHEN and CDR2 SYDVKM. The CDR3 is 16 residues long. CDR3 bases: TGTGCCAGCAAGAATGCCGGGACTTCATACACCGGGGAGCTGTTTTTT. Protein product: CASKNAGTSYTGELFF.

This rearrangement joins TRBV5-1 to TRBJ2-6, with D possibly TRBD2 on 5 matching bases. This CDR3 spans 16 amino acids. V was cut by 7 bases and J by 2 bases, with 16 bases left in between. Germline CDR1 SGHRS, CDR2 YFSETQ. CDR3 nucleotides: TGCGCCAGCGCTGGACTGATCCCCGCTGGGGCCAACGTCCTGACTTTC. This encodes CASAGLIPAGANVLTF.

CDR3 coding DNA: TGTGCCAGCAGTAATTCGGCGGGGGAACTGTTTTTT. This codes for CASSNSAGELFF. The V and J genes are TRBV6-5 and TRBJ1-4; the D gene is possibly TRBD1 (5 bases). Trimming shortened V by 5 bases and J by 12 bases, and 13 bases separated the two germline ends. The germline gives CDR1 MNHEY, CDR2 SVGAGI. The CDR3 has 12 amino acids.

The V and J genes are TRBV5-1 and TRBJ2-5; tentative D call: TRBD2 (6 bases). V shed 4 bases and J shed 4 bases, with 14 bases lying between them. The germline gives CDR1 SGHRS, CDR2 YFSETQ. The CDR3 is 14 residues long. CDR3 DNA: TGCGCCAGCAGCGTTCAGGGAGGCGGAGAGACCCAGTACTTC. It encodes CASSVQGGGETQYF. The complete variable domain, with remaining parts taken from reference TRBV5-1 and TRBJ2-5, reads KAGVTQTPRYLIKTRGQQVTLSCSPISGHRSVSWYQQTPGQGLQFLFEYFSETQRNKGNFPGRFSGRQFSNSRSEMNVSTLELGDSALYLCASSVQGGGETQYFGPGTRLLVL.

This sequence joins TRBV5-1 and TRBJ1-2, with 9 bases that match TRBD1. V was clipped by 4 bases and J by 4 bases; unmatched bases: 11. This CDR3 comprises 16 residues. CDR1 is SGHRS and CDR2 is YFSETQ in the germline V gene. This chain's CDR3 is CASSITGQGSSYGYTF. As DNA, the CDR3 is TGCGCCAGCAGCATCACGGGACAGGGCAGTAGCTATGGCTACACCTTC.

The chain is built from TRBV3-1 (or the pseudogene TRBV3-2) and TRBJ1-1; no firm D call. V was pared by 0 bases and J by 1 base, with 6 bases between. The CDR3 loop spans 14 amino acids. CDR1 is LGHDT, CDR2 YNNKEL, per germline (reference sequence). DNA of the CDR3: TGTGCCAGCAGCCAAGAATCCGGGAACACTGAAGCTTTCTTT. This codes for CASSQESGNTEAFF.

The rearrangement links TRBV2 to TRBJ2-1; D possibly corresponds to TRBD2 (5 bases). The CDR3 is 14 amino acids. V lost 8 bases and J 2 bases, leaving 13 bases between the germline ends. Germline lookup yields CDR1 SNHLY and CDR2 FYNNEI. The CDR3 reads CASDNEGAYNEQFF. The CDR3 region has the DNA TGTGCCAGCGATAACGAGGGCGCCTACAATGAGCAGTTCTTC.

The chain has TRBV7-2 and TRBJ2-1, with TRBD2 matching 12 bases. Germline V CDR1 and CDR2: SGHTA, FQGNSA. Germline trimming cut 4 bases from V and 4 bases from J; bases unmatched to any gene: 5. This CDR3 has 16 amino acids. The CDR3 DNA sequence: TGTGCCAGCAGCTCCGGGACTAGCGGGTCATACAATGAGCAGTTCTTC. Encoded protein: CASSSGTSGSYNEQFF.

The chain has TRBV19 and TRBJ2-5, with 10 bases matching TRBD1. The V segment lost 6 bases and the J segment 5 bases; nucleotides outside the gene matches: 6. The CDR3 contains 14 residues. Germline values: CDR1 LNHDA, CDR2 SQIVND (reference sequence). CDR3 region: CASSTGTGAETQYF. CDR3 bases: TGTGCCAGTAGCACCGGGACAGGGGCCGAGACCCAGTACTTC.

As regards this clone: Other DNA sequences of this sample code for an identical CDR3. J is TRBJ2-7 and V is TRBV5-1, with D unresolved. Trimming shortened V by 0 bases and J by 2 bases, and 9 bases separated the two germline ends. The germline CDR1 and CDR2 sequences are SGHRS and YFSETQ. The CDR3 consists of 14 residues. The CDR3 here is CASSLGAGTYEQYF. The CDR3 nucleotides are TGCGCCAGCAGCTTGGGGGCAGGAACCTACGAGCAGTACTTC. The whole variable domain, remainder taken from reference TRBV5-1 and TRBJ2-7, is KAGVTQTPRYLIKTRGQQVTLSCSPISGHRSVSWYQQTPGQGLQFLFEYFSETQRNKGNFPGRFSGRQFSNSRSEMNVSTLELGDSALYLCASSLGAGTYEQYFGPGTRLTVT.

The chain has TRBV3-1 (or the pseudogene TRBV3-2) and TRBJ1-3; TRBD1 might be the D (5 bases). The ends were cut back, 5 bases at V and 0 bases at J, with 11 bases in the middle. Germline V gene data show CDR1 as LGHDT and CDR2 as YNNKEL (reference sequence). The CDR3 sequence is 15 residues long. DNA for the CDR3: TGTGCCAGCAGCGAAAGGGGTTCCTCTGGAAACACCATATATTTT. Its translation is CASSERGSSGNTIYF.

This chain connects TRBV19 to TRBJ1-5, with 7 bases identical to TRBD1. Germline lookup yields CDR1 LNHDA and CDR2 SQIVND (reference sequence). Unmatched junction bases numbered 6, after V lost 7 bases and J lost 3 bases. The CDR3 loop spans 14 amino acids. The CDR3: CASTRGQHNQPQHF. The CDR3 DNA follows: TGTGCCAGTACTAGGGGGCAGCACAATCAGCCCCAGCATTTT.

The genes are TRBV30 and TRBJ2-1, with D perhaps matching TRBD2 (5 bases). The ends were cut back, 6 bases at V and 0 bases at J, with 15 bases in the middle. This CDR3 comprises 15 residues. Germline V gene sequence: CDR1 GTSNPN, CDR2 SVGIG (reference sequence). CDR3 loop: CACTRTSSSYNEQFF. CDR3 DNA sequence: TGTGCCTGCACTCGGACTTCGAGCTCCTACAATGAGCAGTTCTTC.

The rearrangement joins TRBV9 to TRBJ2-1; 7 positions match TRBD2. The germline V gene encodes CDR1 SGDLS and CDR2 YYNGEE. The CDR3 spans 17 residues. V trimming: 0 bases; J trimming: 6 bases; junction bases outside the gene matches: 12. CDR3 sequence: CASSVGGGRGLRNEQFF. In DNA form, the CDR3 reads TGTGCCAGCAGCGTAGGAGGAGGGAGGGGACTACGCAATGAGCAGTTCTTC. Combining the CDR3 with reference TRBV9 and TRBJ2-1 gives the whole variable domain DSGVTQTPKHLITATGQRVTLRCSPRSGDLSVYWYQQSLDQGLQFLIQYYNGEERAKGNILERFSAQQFPDLHSELNLSSLELGDSALYFCASSVGGGRGLRNEQFFGPGTRLTVL.

V usage is TRBV28 and J usage is TRBJ1-4, with 7 bases matching TRBD1. V trimming: 7 bases; J trimming: 3 bases; junction bases outside the gene matches: 2. CDR3 size: 13 residues. Per germline, CDR1 MDHEN and CDR2 SYDVKM. The CDR3 nucleotides read TGTGCCAGCAAGGGGGCGGCTAATGAAAAACTGTTTTTT. Its translation is CASKGAANEKLFF.